This entry describes one T cell receptor beta chain. The CDR3 has 14 residues. Per germline, CDR1 SGHTA and CDR2 FQGNSA. The V and J ends lost 6 bases and 4 bases, in that order; junction bases with no gene match: 6. The data stem from a study of blood T cell repertoires in COVID-19. For the study at large: Specimens from acute and convalescent COVID-19 originated in the United States, Italy and Spain. The cDNA or gDNA used as material had been derived from T cells, B-cell-depleted T cells, or PBMCs.

How the authors handled the data: Reference gene primers were amplified, and this amplification served to estimate nucleated cell counts. Repertoires were generated with immunoSEQ multiplex PCR, while TCRdb's copy carries only in-frame clones and drops some. Clone size and V and J calls were adopted from that table, with D and trimming inferred from the DNA. The profile shows 150,000 or so clones, approximately 83% of them singletons. This chain connects TRBV7-2 to TRBJ2-3; 8 bases agree with TRBD2. This TCR derives from a human donor in a cohort sampled during active COVID-19. The sequenced sample consisted of peripheral blood. Written as DNA, the CDR3 is TGTGCCAGCAGTGCTAGCGGGCCCTCAGATACGCAGTATTTT. Its translation is CASSASGPSDTQYF.